The 21 T cell receptor beta chains given below trace back to one sample, sequenced in a study of T cells in Graves' hyperthyroidism and ophthalmopathy. Amplification yielded TCR beta CDR3 regions, with RNA transcripts as the source. First-round RT-PCR targeting the TCR CDR3 was performed with the HTBI primer set. Each CDR3 protein is one row after TCRdb ran MiXCR on the multiplex PCR reads. The sample lists around 350,000 distinct CDR3 sequences, 17% occurring once. The specimen sequenced was blood. The receptors were sampled from a woman in her 30s with Graves' hyperthyroidism that later progressed to Graves' ophthalmopathy.

The sample holds many counts of this clonotype. The chain is built from TRBV5-1 and TRBJ2-1; D ambiguous. Germline CDR1 and CDR2: SGHRS and YFSETQ. The CDR3 runs 18 residues. Trimming took 0 bases from V and 0 from J, leaving 16 bases between them. CDR3 residues: CASSLGQILSSSYNEQFF. The CDR3 bases are TGCGCCAGCAGCTTGGGCCAGATCTTATCGAGCTCCTACAATGAGCAGTTCTTC.

This clonotype was counted many times. The gene calls are TRBV11-2 and TRBJ2-3; D gene ambiguous. The germline V gene encodes CDR1 SGHAT and CDR2 FQNNGV. Trimming took off 1 base at V and 3 bases at J, with 14 bases between the two ends. This CDR3 has 16 amino acids. The CDR3 DNA is TGTGCCAGCAGCTTAGTCACCCCACGTTGGACAGATACGCAGTATTTT. Protein product: CASSLVTPRWTDTQYF.

CDR3 sequence reads: CASSIEVPAGSYNSPLHF. DNA of the CDR3: TGTGCCAGTAGTATAGAGGTTCCTGCGGGCTCCTATAATTCACCCCTCCACTTT. The chain combines TRBV19 with TRBJ1-6, with unresolved D. CDR1 and CDR2 from the germline V gene are LNHDA and SQIVND (reference sequence). The CDR3 loop spans 18 amino acids. With 0 bases removed from V and 0 bases from J, the gap between germline ends came to 12 bases.

This clonotype was seen at least ten times. The chain carries TRBV28 and TRBJ2-7; the D gene is possibly TRBD1 (5 bases). Germline assignment: CDR1 MDHEN and CDR2 SYDVKM. The CDR3 is 18 residues long. V shed 2 bases and J shed 3 bases, with 23 bases lying between them. The CDR3 loop reads CASSLQKGLTRNYYEQYF. CDR3 sequence (DNA): TGTGCCAGCAGTTTACAAAAGGGGCTAACCCGTAACTACTACGAGCAGTACTTC.

This clonotype was picked up many times. V gene TRBV19 combines with J gene TRBJ2-7; the D gene could be TRBD1 or TRBD2 (5 bases each). V shed 3 bases and J shed 0 bases, with 12 bases lying between them. The CDR3 totals 15 residues. The germline CDR1 and CDR2 sequences are LNHDA and SQIVND (reference sequence). The chain's CDR3 is CASSISGPHSYEQYF. In DNA, the CDR3 is TGTGCCAGTAGTATCTCGGGGCCACACTCCTACGAGCAGTACTTC. The variable domain in full, with the rest retrieved from reference TRBV19 and TRBJ2-7, is DGGITQSPKYLFRKEGQNVTLSCEQNLNHDAMYWYRQDPGQGLRLIYYSQIVNDFQKGDIAEGYSVSREKKESFPLTVTSAQKNPTAFYLCASSISGPHSYEQYFGPGTRLTVT.

This clonotype was seen more than once but under ten times. CDR3 in DNA: TGTGCCAGCAGTGATTATCTGAATAGGGTCTTGGTAACCACTGAAGCTTTCTTT. This encodes CASSDYLNRVLVTTEAFF. V gene TRBV6-4 combines with J gene TRBJ1-1; D unclear. In germline, CDR1 is MRHNA, CDR2 SNTAGT. The CDR3 spans 18 residues. Trimming took 3 bases from V and 4 from J, leaving 24 bases between them.

The chain has TRBV4-2 and TRBJ1-1; 8 bases map to TRBD1. From germline, CDR1 is LGHNA and CDR2 YNFKEQ. J gave up 6 bases and V 1 base, and 16 bases lay outside the gene matches. This CDR3 is 18 amino acids long. The CDR3 sequence is CASSQVGTGPERDSEAFF. The CDR3 nucleotides are TGTGCCAGCAGCCAAGTTGGGACAGGCCCTGAGAGGGATTCTGAAGCTTTCTTT.

This clonotype occurred many times. This sequence joins TRBV20-1 and TRBJ1-6; D gene unclear. CDR3 length: 16 residues. Trimming shortened V by 1 base and J by 4 bases, and 14 bases separated the two germline ends. Germline V gives CDR1 DFQATT, CDR2 SNEGSKA (reference sequence). As DNA, the CDR3 is TGCAGTGCTAGAGTCATCGGCCAGATTTATAATTCACCCCTCCACTTT. It yields the protein CSARVIGQIYNSPLHF.

The genes are TRBV7-9 and TRBJ1-1; D ambiguous. The germline V and J ends were trimmed by 1 base and 11 bases, with 11 bases remaining between them. The CDR3 is 12 amino acids. Germline CDR1 SEHNR, CDR2 FQNEAQ (reference sequence). The CDR3 reads CASSLGRSDAFF. The DNA for the CDR3 is TGTGCCAGCAGCTTAGGCAGGTCGGACGCTTTCTTT.

The chain employs TRBV6-1 and TRBJ1-5; the D is unclear. The CDR3 has 14 residues. Germline V gene sequence: CDR1 MNHNS, CDR2 SASEGT. V lost 8 bases and J lost 12, with 23 bases in between. The CDR3 coding sequence is TGTGCCAGCTGTTTCTTAGGGAGACAATCCGACCAGCATTTT. It is translated as CASCFLGRQSDQHF.

This clonotype has only a few counts. The chain joins TRBV4-1 to TRBJ2-7; TRBD2 agrees at 9 bases. Germline lookup yields CDR1 MGHRA and CDR2 YSYEKL. This CDR3 contains 15 residues. Trimming removed 1 base from V and 4 bases from J; junction bases left unmatched: 5. CDR3 residues: CASSQVSSGTYEQYF. The CDR3 nucleotides read TGCGCCAGCAGCCAAGTTTCTAGCGGGACGTACGAGCAGTACTTC.

V and J are TRBV5-1 and TRBJ2-3; 10 bases align to TRBD2. Trimming cost V 4 bases and J 2 bases; bases outside gene matches: 13. The germline V gene encodes CDR1 SGHRS and CDR2 YFSETQ. The CDR3 is 18 residues long. CDR3 amino acids: CASSPRPVAGGATDTQYF. In nucleotides, the CDR3 is TGCGCCAGCAGCCCCCGCCCGGTAGCGGGGGGAGCCACAGATACGCAGTATTTT.

This chain uses TRBV30 with TRBJ2-7, with TRBD1 identical over 7 bases. The ends lost 3 bases at V and 8 bases at J; junction bases unmatched: 1. This CDR3 has 10 residues. Germline V lookup: CDR1 GTSNPN, CDR2 SVGIG (reference sequence). CDR3 bases: TGTGCCTGGAGCAGGGGGAAGCAGTACTTC. Protein: CAWSRGKQYF. Full variable domain (missing parts from reference TRBV30 and TRBJ2-7): SQTIHQWPATLVQPVGSPLSLECTVEGTSNPNLYWYRQAAGRGLQLLFYSVGIGQISSEVPQNLSASRPQDRQFILSSKKLLLSDSGFYLCAWSRGKQYFGPGTRLTVT.

This clonotype was seen repeatedly, ten times or more. The V gene is TRBV6-6, the J gene TRBJ2-2; no firm D call. This CDR3 has 12 amino acids. Trimming removed 2 bases from V and 8 bases from J, with 6 bases in between. Germline assignment: CDR1 MNHNY and CDR2 SVGAGI (reference sequence). DNA of the CDR3: TGTGCCAGCAGTTACGATCGTGGGGAGCTGTTTTTT. Translated, it gives CASSYDRGELFF.

This clonotype was recorded many times. The rearrangement links TRBV7-3 to TRBJ2-5; tentative D call: TRBD1 (6 bases). The V gene's germline CDR1 is SGHTA and CDR2 FQGTGA. The germline V and J ends were trimmed by 11 bases and 7 bases, with 17 bases remaining between them. CDR3 size: 12 residues. This CDR3 is CAGQGCSGTQYF. Written as DNA, the CDR3 is TGTGCCGGTCAGGGGTGCTCGGGGACCCAGTACTTC.

This chain uses TRBV6-1 with TRBJ1-1, with a possible D match to TRBD1 (6 bases). The CDR3 totals 13 residues. The V end was cut by 8 bases, the J end by 5 bases, with 15 bases between. Germline loops: CDR1 MNHNS, CDR2 SASEGT. The CDR3 DNA follows: TGTGCCAGCGAAGAACAGGGAGGGACTGAAGCTTTCTTT. Amino acids: CASEEQGGTEAFF.

This clonotype was picked up many times. The V and J genes are TRBV7-9 and TRBJ2-3, with 7 bases matching TRBD1. V shed 1 base, J shed 7 bases, and the junction held 8 bases outside the gene matches. CDR1 is SEHNR, CDR2 FQNEAQ, per germline (reference sequence). The CDR3 has 15 amino acids. CDR3 protein: CASSLGSTGDHTQYF. CDR3 sequence (DNA): TGTGCCAGCAGCTTAGGGAGTACAGGGGATCATACGCAGTATTTT.

This chain joins TRBV28 and TRBJ2-7; D possibly matches TRBD1 or TRBD2 (5 bases each). CDR1 and CDR2 (germline): MDHEN, SYDVKM. The CDR3 has 14 amino acids. Trimming took 5 bases from V and 4 from J, leaving 15 bases between them. This CDR3 reads CASSRTGPPYEQYF. Written as DNA, the CDR3 is TGTGCCAGCAGTCGGACGGGACCGCCGTACGAGCAGTACTTC.

Here the CDR3 reads CRETGVGEKLFF. The CDR3 DNA reads as TGCAGAGAAACAGGGGTTGGGGAAAAACTGTTTTTT. V usage is TRBV20-1 and J usage is TRBJ1-4; 7 bases align to TRBD1. CDR3 length equals 12 residues. CDR1 is DFQATT and CDR2 is SNEGSKA in the germline V gene (reference sequence).

This clonotype has ten or more counts. In DNA, the CDR3 is TGCGCCAGCAGCTCGGATGCGGCAGTAAGTCCCTATGGCTACACCTTC. Protein: CASSSDAAVSPYGYTF. The chain links TRBV5-1 to TRBJ1-2; no clear D. Germline loops: CDR1 SGHRS, CDR2 YFSETQ. With 3 bases removed from V and 4 bases from J, the gap between germline ends came to 19 bases. The CDR3 extends over 16 amino acids.

Details on this clonotype: A much larger clone differs by one base, so this may be a read error. This rearrangement joins TRBV7-9 to TRBJ2-7; D unclear. The CDR3 consists of 14 residues. The ends were cut back, 5 bases at V and 2 bases at J, with 13 bases in the middle. From germline, CDR1 is SEHNR and CDR2 FQNEAQ (reference sequence). CDR3 region: CASSPSGIAYEQYF. In DNA form, the CDR3 reads TGTGCCAGCAGCCCCTCGGGCATCGCCTACGAGCAGTACTTC. Filled out from reference TRBV7-9 and TRBJ2-7, the complete variable domain reads DTGVSQNPRHKITKRGQNVTFRCDPISEHNRLYWYRQTLGQGPEFLTYFQNEAQLEKSRLLSDRFSAERPKGSFSTLEIQRTEQGDSAMYLCASSPSGIAYEQYFGPGTRLTVT.